The 26 T cell receptor beta chains listed next were all sequenced from one sample in a study of patients and donors after allogeneic stem cell transplantation. Using its own MiXCR run on the RT-PCR reads, TCRdb lists one record per CDR3 protein. Seen here are some 230,000 distinct CDR3 sequences, 13% to 15% observed once, and the top ten hold around a tenth. The sample comprised blood, either unsorted or a sorted T cell fraction (not recorded which). The receptors were sampled from a human donor who was either an allogeneic HSCT recipient or a stem cell or donor lymphocyte infusion donor (not recorded which). It is not recorded whose cells these are; they may come from a transplant donor.

This clonotype was observed a few times. The rearrangement links TRBV7-8 to TRBJ1-5; D gene ambiguous. V was shortened by 2 bases and J by 3 bases, with 11 bases between the two germline ends. The germline V gene has CDR1 SGHVS and CDR2 FQNEAQ. The CDR3 contains 15 residues. The DNA of the CDR3 is TGTGCCAGCAGCTTAAGTGCGGGATACAATCAGCCCCAGCATTTT. Translation gives CASSLSAGYNQPQHF. The whole variable domain, filled in from reference TRBV7-8 and TRBJ1-5, reads GAGVSQSPRYKVAKRGQDVALRCDPISGHVSLFWYQQALGQGPEFLTYFQNEAQLDKSGLPSDRFFAERPEGSVSTLKIQRTQQEDSAVYLCASSLSAGYNQPQHFGDGTRLSIL.

V is TRBV15 and J is TRBJ2-3, with 7 positions matching TRBD2. The CDR3 runs to 14 residues. V was pared by 8 bases and J by 3 bases, with 8 bases of the junction left unmatched. Germline V gene sequence: CDR1 LNHNV, CDR2 YYDKDF (reference sequence). CDR3 bases: TGTGCCACCGGGGGGGTCCTAGGGACAGATACGCAGTATTTT. Protein: CATGGVLGTDTQYF.

The chain uses TRBV19 and TRBJ2-1; unclear D gene. The V end lost 10 bases, the J end lost 8 bases, and 15 bases lay between the germline ends. Looked up from germline, CDR1 is LNHDA and CDR2 is SQIVND (reference sequence). This CDR3 comprises 12 residues. In nucleotides, the CDR3 is TGTGCCACCCAAAACCTTAAGGATGAGCAGTTCTTC. It translates to CATQNLKDEQFF.

This clonotype was recorded at least ten times. The rearrangement uses TRBV20-1 and TRBJ2-7; 10 bases are a match to TRBD2. Unmatched junction bases numbered 8, after V lost 6 bases and J lost 6 bases. The germline CDR1 and CDR2 sequences are DFQATT and SNEGSKA (reference sequence). This CDR3 region has 13 residues. The CDR3 coding sequence is TGCAGTGCCGTGGGACTAGCGCTGGGCGAGCAGTACTTC. This codes for CSAVGLALGEQYF.

The sample holds many counts of this clonotype. The chain combines TRBV5-6 with TRBJ1-1, with D maybe TRBD1 (5 bases). Trimming cost V 0 bases and J 0 bases, with 6 bases left between them. The CDR3 covers 14 residues. The germline CDR1 and CDR2 sequences are SGHDT and YYEEEE. DNA for the CDR3: TGTGCCAGCAGCTTGGAGGGGCTGAACACTGAAGCTTTCTTT. It yields the protein CASSLEGLNTEAFF.

This clonotype showed up many times. This chain uses TRBV5-1 with TRBJ2-3; 12 bases line up with TRBD2. CDR1 and CDR2 from the germline V gene are SGHRS and YFSETQ. J lost 5 bases, V lost 3 bases, and 7 bases had no gene match. The CDR3 has 16 amino acids. The CDR3 bases are TGCGCCAGCAGCTCTAGCGGGGGGGCCTATGGAGATACGCAGTATTTT. It encodes CASSSSGGAYGDTQYF. Full variable domain (outside the CDR3, taken from reference TRBV5-1 and TRBJ2-3): KAGVTQTPRYLIKTRGQQVTLSCSPISGHRSVSWYQQTPGQGLQFLFEYFSETQRNKGNFPGRFSGRQFSNSRSEMNVSTLELGDSALYLCASSSSGGAYGDTQYFGPGTRLTVL.

J is TRBJ1-2 and V is TRBV6-1; D might be TRBD1 (5 bases). This CDR3 spans 14 amino acids. V lost 3 bases, J lost 4 bases, and 12 bases lay in between. Germline V gene sequence: CDR1 MNHNS, CDR2 SASEGT. The CDR3 region is CASSDRQNTYGYTF. Written as DNA, the CDR3 is TGTGCCAGCAGTGATAGACAGAACACCTATGGCTACACCTTC.

The chain is built from TRBV5-4 and TRBJ1-2; tentatively, D is TRBD1 (5 bases). Germline lookup yields CDR1 SGHNT and CDR2 YYREEE (reference sequence). Trimming left V 0 bases short and J 3 bases short, with 12 bases between. This CDR3 has 15 amino acids. The DNA of the CDR3 is TGTGCCAGCAGCTTGGGCAGGGCGACCTACTATGGCTACACCTTC. Its translation is CASSLGRATYYGYTF.

This clonotype was recorded a few times. This rearrangement joins TRBV28 to TRBJ1-1; D ambiguous. Trimming took off 5 bases at V and 5 bases at J, with 12 bases between the two ends. CDR3 length equals 13 residues. Per the germline V gene, CDR1 is MDHEN and CDR2 is SYDVKM. The CDR3 DNA is TGTGCCAGCAGTCCCCCCTGGAGTACTGAAGCTTTCTTT. Amino acid sequence: CASSPPWSTEAFF.

This clonotype appeared many times. The chain uses TRBV11-2 and TRBJ2-1; D ambiguous. The CDR3 length is 14 residues. Trimming cost V 1 base and J 7 bases, with 11 bases left between them. Germline-derived CDR1 and CDR2 are SGHAT and FQNNGV. CDR3 region: CASSLALEWNEQFF. DNA for the CDR3: TGTGCCAGCAGCTTAGCTCTAGAGTGGAATGAGCAGTTCTTC. The full variable domain, its missing parts supplied by reference TRBV11-2 and TRBJ2-1, is EAGVAQSPRYKIIEKRQSVAFWCNPISGHATLYWYQQILGQGPKLLIQFQNNGVVDDSQLPKDRFSAERLKGVDSTLKIQPAKLEDSAVYLCASSLALEWNEQFFGPGTRLTVL.

This chain links TRBV20-1 with TRBJ1-2; D is ambiguous. The germline V gene encodes CDR1 DFQATT and CDR2 SNEGSKA (reference sequence). The germline V and J ends were trimmed by 6 bases and 2 bases, with 22 bases remaining between them. The CDR3 runs 16 residues. CDR3 sequence: CSASFGFIARNYGYTF. DNA of the CDR3: TGCAGTGCCTCCTTCGGGTTTATTGCGAGGAACTATGGCTACACCTTC.

V and J are TRBV29-1 and TRBJ2-7; D is ambiguous. Looked up from germline, CDR1 is SQVTM and CDR2 is ANQGSEA. Trimming removed 6 bases at V and 1 base at J, with 10 bases between. CDR3 length: 12 amino acids. CDR3 DNA: TGCAGCGTGCGGCTCCAATCCTACGAGCAGTACTTC. It yields the protein CSVRLQSYEQYF.

This clonotype has just a few counts. The chain has TRBV29-1 and TRBJ2-2; 11 bases are a match to TRBD1. The CDR3 is 15 residues long. The germline V gene has CDR1 SQVTM and CDR2 ANQGSEA. J lost 3 bases, V lost 6 bases, and 6 bases had no gene match. CDR3: CSVAGQGADTGELFF. The CDR3 region has the DNA TGCAGCGTGGCCGGACAGGGGGCCGACACCGGGGAGCTGTTTTTT.

This clonotype was observed a handful of times. J is TRBJ2-7 and V is TRBV5-1; 7 nucleotides line up with TRBD1. The CDR3 has 14 amino acids. Per the germline V gene, CDR1 is SGHRS and CDR2 is YFSETQ. With V trimmed by 0 bases and J by 8 bases, 8 bases remained unmatched. CDR3 bases: TGCGCCAGCAGCTTGGACGGGACAGTCTCCCAGCAGTACTTC. As protein: CASSLDGTVSQQYF.

This clonotype was observed a few times. V is TRBV12-3 or TRBV12-4 and J is TRBJ1-5, with D perhaps matching TRBD1 (5 bases). The CDR3 has 15 residues. V was shortened by 3 bases and J by 0 bases, with 9 bases between the two germline ends. CDR3 protein: CASSFRGNSNQPQHF. The CDR3 nucleotides read TGTGCCAGCAGTTTTCGGGGGAATAGCAATCAGCCCCAGCATTTT.

This clonotype was observed many times. This chain uses TRBV20-1 with TRBJ1-1, with TRBD1 identical over 7 bases. Germline V gene data show CDR1 as DFQATT and CDR2 as SNEGSKA (reference sequence). V shed 5 bases and J 1 base; nucleotides not matched to a gene: 7. The CDR3 contains 14 residues. The CDR3 nucleotides read TGCAGTGCTTTTCGACAGGGCCGGAACACTGAAGCTTTCTTT. This gives the protein CSAFRQGRNTEAFF.

The chain recombines TRBV19 with TRBJ2-4; D is possibly TRBD1 (7 bases). Trimming took off 3 bases at V and 0 bases at J, with 21 bases between the two ends. The CDR3 loop spans 19 amino acids. Germline V CDR1 and CDR2: LNHDA, SQIVND (reference sequence). CDR3 residues: CASSILSPGGTIAKNIQYF. CDR3 in DNA: TGTGCCAGTAGTATTTTGTCGCCAGGGGGGACAATAGCCAAAAACATTCAGTACTTC.

This sequence joins TRBV3-1 and TRBJ1-2, with TRBD1 as a possible D gene (6 bases). V was shortened by 4 bases and J by 4 bases, with 13 bases between the two germline ends. Germline CDR1 is LGHDT and CDR2 is YNNKEL (reference sequence). CDR3 length: 14 amino acids. The CDR3 sequence is CASSPRQAPYGYTF. The CDR3 coding sequence is TGTGCCAGCAGCCCGCGACAGGCGCCCTATGGCTACACCTTC.

This clonotype was seen many times. The chain couples TRBV7-9 to TRBJ1-5, with D perhaps matching TRBD1 (5 bases). Trimming cost V 7 bases and J 5 bases, with 12 bases left between them. The germline V gene has CDR1 SEHNR and CDR2 FQNEAQ (reference sequence). The CDR3 length is 13 residues. The CDR3 sequence is CASTYVGDQPQHF. As DNA, the CDR3 is TGTGCCAGCACCTACGTGGGGGATCAGCCCCAGCATTTT.

This clonotype was found a few times. This chain uses TRBV12-3 or TRBV12-4 with TRBJ1-5; D is ambiguous. Trimming removed 3 bases at V and 3 bases at J, with 6 bases between. This CDR3 region has 13 residues. The CDR3 region is CASSFKNNQPQHF. The DNA for the CDR3 is TGTGCCAGCAGTTTTAAGAACAATCAGCCCCAGCATTTT.

The chain has TRBV5-6 and TRBJ1-2; no reliable D call. Between the trimmed V and J ends, which lost 0 bases and 4 bases, there was a span of 7 bases. From germline, CDR1 is SGHDT and CDR2 YYEEEE. There are 13 residues in the CDR3. The CDR3 reads CASSLVAVYGYTF. DNA of the CDR3: TGTGCCAGCAGCTTGGTGGCAGTCTATGGCTACACCTTC. Variable domain in full (rest from reference TRBV5-6 and TRBJ1-2): DAGVTQSPTHLIKTRGQQVTLRCSPKSGHDTVSWYQQALGQGPQFIFQYYEEEERQRGNFPDRFSGHQFPNYSSELNVNALLLGDSALYLCASSLVAVYGYTFGSGTRLTVV.

The J gene is TRBJ1-2, the V gene TRBV10-3; D might be TRBD1 (5 bases). Trimming removed 2 bases at V and 6 bases at J, with 10 bases between. The CDR3 runs 13 residues. Per the germline V gene, CDR1 is ENHRY and CDR2 is SYGVKD. CDR3 nucleotides: TGTGCCATCAGTGAGATCCAGGGCCATGGCTACACCTTC. It yields the protein CAISEIQGHGYTF.

This clonotype was seen a handful of times. The chain joins TRBV4-2 to TRBJ1-4, with D possibly TRBD1 on 5 matching bases. This CDR3 has 16 amino acids. Trimming took off 1 base at V and 4 bases at J, with 13 bases between the two ends. From germline, CDR1 is LGHNA and CDR2 YNFKEQ. CDR3 nucleotide sequence: TGTGCCAGCAGCCAAGCAGGGCACGGGGGTAATGAAAAACTGTTTTTT. Protein: CASSQAGHGGNEKLFF.

The genes are TRBV20-1 and TRBJ1-2, with TRBD1 matching 7 bases. This CDR3 is built from 17 residues. V lost 1 base and J lost 7; bases outside the gene matches: 18. Germline CDR1 and CDR2: DFQATT and SNEGSKA (reference sequence). The CDR3 loop reads CSARGLLVDRKAGGYTF. CDR3 DNA: TGCAGTGCTAGAGGGTTATTGGTGGACAGGAAGGCGGGTGGCTACACCTTC.

The chain links TRBV30 to TRBJ1-1, with 9 bases lining up with TRBD1. The CDR3 contains 16 residues. Unmatched junction bases numbered 14, after V lost 0 bases and J lost 9 bases. CDR1 GTSNPN and CDR2 SVGIG come from the germline V gene (reference sequence). The CDR3 DNA follows: TGTGCCTGGAGTGTAAGATCTATCGGACAGGGGAACAAAGCTTTCTTT. Protein: CAWSVRSIGQGNKAFF.

The sample holds a few counts of this clonotype. This chain links TRBV18 with TRBJ2-1, with D hard to call. The CDR3 totals 15 residues. CDR1 and CDR2 from the germline V gene are KGHSH and LQKENI. Trimming stripped 1 base from V and 4 bases from J, with 11 bases between. The CDR3 loop is CASSPLRRVYNEQFF. The CDR3 DNA reads as TGTGCCAGCTCACCACTCCGACGGGTTTACAATGAGCAGTTCTTC.